The subject of this entry is one T cell receptor (beta chain). Its antigen is not known. The data originate from a study of graft-versus-host responses after intestinal transplantation. Whole-study findings and limits: High graft-versus-host to host-versus-graft T cell clonal ratios marked allografts of patients with graft-donor macrochimerism. Early declines in HvG clones that occurred post-transplant were associated with peak circulating GvH clone levels.

Germline trimming cut 0 bases from V and 9 bases from J; bases unmatched to any gene: 7. Germline loops: CDR1 SGHTA, CDR2 FQGNSA. The CDR3 runs 14 residues. TCRdb keeps only in-frame clones here, not all; method: immunoSEQ multiplex PCR. The sample consists of about 38,000 clones, 80% to 85% of them appearing once. Sequences were derived from PBMCs, sampled approximately 1,000 days after transplant. The receptor was derived from a human patient who received an intestinal transplant, so some T cells may come from the graft donor. The V gene is TRBV7-2, the J gene TRBJ2-7; 8 bases map to TRBD1. The CDR3: CASSLANQGQGQYF. In DNA form, the CDR3 reads TGTGCCAGCAGCTTAGCGAACCAAGGACAGGGGCAGTACTTC.